These 3 T cell receptor beta chains were sequenced from one sample in a study of T cells after posttransplantation cyclophosphamide. Treatment was busulfan-fludarabine conditioning, a marrow graft, and cyclophosphamide on days +3 and +4. Measured with immunoSEQ multiplex PCR; TCRdb has only the in-frame clones, and not every one. The sample lists a few thousand clones; roughly 80% were seen once. The starting material was PBMCs, obtained after allogeneic stem cell transplant with posttransplant cyclophosphamide. These receptors were obtained from a male patient aged 45-60 years who received an allogeneic stem cell transplant from a related donor and was CMV-positive. These T cells may partly come from the graft donor.

This chain links TRBV19 with TRBJ2-2, with D perhaps TRBD2 (5 bases). The CDR3 is made up of 14 amino acids. Trimming pared 7 bases from V and 7 bases from J, leaving 16 bases between. Germline CDR1 and CDR2: LNHDA and SQIVND (reference sequence). This CDR3 is CASTSGLASGELFF. DNA for the CDR3: TGTGCCAGTACCTCCGGGCTAGCTAGCGGGGAGCTGTTTTTT.

The V and J genes are TRBV27 and TRBJ1-1; TRBD1 matches 7 bases. This CDR3 has 13 residues. Germline V CDR1 and CDR2: MNHEY, SMNVEV (reference sequence). J lost 4 bases, V lost 10 bases, and 9 bases had no gene match. The CDR3 bases are TGTGCCACCTTCATGACAGGGACCACTGAAGCTTTCTTT. This gives the protein CATFMTGTTEAFF.

The chain has TRBV9 and TRBJ2-2; D unresolved. There are 16 residues in the CDR3. Looked up from germline, CDR1 is SGDLS and CDR2 is YYNGEE. The germline V and J ends were trimmed by 4 bases and 5 bases, with 18 bases remaining between them. Here the CDR3 DNA reads TGTGCCAGCAGCCCCCTGTATGTGTCGAGGACCGGGGAGCTGTTTTTT. Encoded protein: CASSPLYVSRTGELFF.